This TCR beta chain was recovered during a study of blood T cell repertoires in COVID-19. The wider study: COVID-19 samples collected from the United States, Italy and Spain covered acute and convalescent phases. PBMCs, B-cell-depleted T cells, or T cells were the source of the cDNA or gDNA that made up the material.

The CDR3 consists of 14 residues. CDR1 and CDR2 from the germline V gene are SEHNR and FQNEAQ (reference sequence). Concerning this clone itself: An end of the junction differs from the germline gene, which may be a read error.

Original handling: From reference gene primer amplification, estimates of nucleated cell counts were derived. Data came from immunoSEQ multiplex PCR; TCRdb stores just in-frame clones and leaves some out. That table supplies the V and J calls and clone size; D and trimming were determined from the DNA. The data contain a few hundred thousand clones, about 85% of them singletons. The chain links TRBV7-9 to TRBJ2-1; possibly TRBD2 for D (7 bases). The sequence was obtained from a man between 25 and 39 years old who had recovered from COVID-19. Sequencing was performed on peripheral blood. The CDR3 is CASTLGGGLWEQFF. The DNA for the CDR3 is TGTGCCAGCACCTTAGGGGGGGGGCTATGGGAGCAGTTCTTC.